These T cell receptor beta chains were read from a single sample in a study of identical twins. MiXCR was run by TCRdb on the 5' RACE reads, yielding one entry per CDR3 protein. The sample holds 500,000 to 600,000 distinct CDR3 sequences, roughly 21% seen once. The sample was also linked to a second study, of T cells expressing NK-cell markers.

The sample comprised CD4+ T cells sorted from blood. The receptors stem from a woman aged 18-29 years in good health. Each CDR3 is given with its conserved first and last residue. D genes are given only for firm matches. Only part of the rows carry a size: once, few, many, or a class if the clone is expanded.

>TRBV5-6|-|TRBJ1-1|TRBD1
TGTGCCAGCAGCCCCATTGGGCAGGGGGCGCGGGAAGCTTTCTTT
CASSPIGQGAREAFF
>TRBV29-1|-|TRBJ2-7|-
TGCAGCGTGATTGAGTGGGGCCAGACCTACGAGCAGTACTTC
CSVIEWGQTYEQYF
>TRBV6-5|once|TRBJ1-5|TRBD1
TGTGCCAGCAGTTACCAAAGACAGGGAAGAAATCAGCCCCAGCATTTT
CASSYQRQGRNQPQHF
>TRBV20-1|few|TRBJ1-1|-
TGCAGTGCTAGAGAACGGAGGAACACTGAAGCTTTCTTT
CSARERRNTEAFF
>TRBV6-4|few|TRBJ1-4|TRBD1
TGTGCCAGCAGAGCGACAGGGAGCGGTAATGAAAAACTGTTTTTT
CASRATGSGNEKLFF
>TRBV15|-|TRBJ2-6|TRBD1
TGTGCCACCAGCATCGGACAGGGGGGGACCAACGTCCTGACTTTC
CATSIGQGGTNVLTF
>TRBV6-2/TRBV6-3|few|TRBJ2-7|TRBD2
TGTGCCAGCAGTTACGGGACTAGCGGGAGCATCTACGAGCAGTACTTC
CASSYGTSGSIYEQYF
>TRBV20-1|-|TRBJ2-5|-
TGCAGTGCTATGGCGCCGCCGGGGCTTAACCTAAAAGAGACCCAGTACTTC
CSAMAPPGLNLKETQYF
>TRBV27|-|TRBJ1-1|-
TGTGCCAGCAGTTCCCTTTGGAGCACTGAAGCTTTCTTT
CASSSLWSTEAFF
>TRBV6-5|few|TRBJ2-5|-
TGTGCCAGCAGCAGTAGCGGTGGGACCCAGTACTTC
CASSSSGGTQYF
>TRBV4-1|many|TRBJ2-7|-
TGCGCCAGCAGCCAAGAAACAAATCGGGTTTACGAGCAGTACTTC
CASSQETNRVYEQYF
>TRBV11-3|-|TRBJ1-1|-
TGTGCCAGCAGCTCGACGGGAGTTTGGGCCTCGGGGGACACTGAAGCTTTCTTT
CASSSTGVWASGDTEAFF
>TRBV6-5|few|TRBJ1-2|-
TGTGCCAGCAGTTACTCGGGGCAGGGAATCTATGGCTACACCTTC
CASSYSGQGIYGYTF
>TRBV19|-|TRBJ2-3|-
TGTGCCAGTAGTCCCCCCTTCTCGCCAGATACGCAGTATTTT
CASSPPFSPDTQYF
>TRBV6-1|-|TRBJ2-7|-
TGTGCCAGCAGCCAAACCCCAGGGTGTTTCCACGAGCAGTACTTC
CASSQTPGCFHEQYF
>TRBV7-9|-|TRBJ2-4|-
TGTGCCAGCAGCCAACGGGGTCTCCATCTAGCCAAAAACATTCAGTACTTC
CASSQRGLHLAKNIQYF
>TRBV5-1|many|TRBJ2-5|-
TGCGCCAGCAGCTTGGCGAGTCAAGAGACCCAGTACTTC
CASSLASQETQYF
>TRBV6-5|few|TRBJ2-7|-
TGTGCCAGCAGTTACGGGACGAACTCCTACGAGCAGTACTTC
CASSYGTNSYEQYF
>TRBV20-1|-|TRBJ2-7|-
TGCAGTGCTAGAGATTTATCGCCTGGCGTCGAGCAGTACTTC
CSARDLSPGVEQYF
>TRBV5-1|few|TRBJ2-3|-
TGCGCCAGCAGCTTAGGACCCCTCCCGGATACGCAGTATTTT
CASSLGPLPDTQYF
>TRBV20-1|-|TRBJ2-1|-
TGCAGTGCTAACCCCCCGGTAGGGAGGAATGAGCAGTTCTTC
CSANPPVGRNEQFF
>TRBV12-3/TRBV12-4|-|TRBJ2-3|-
TGTGCCAGCACTGCCGAGTGGTATACGCAGTATTTT
CASTAEWYTQYF
>TRBV11-2|few|TRBJ2-1|-
TGTGCCAGCAGCTCACAGGGTCCCCTTGGGTATAGGCAGTTCTTC
CASSSQGPLGYRQFF
>TRBV5-1|-|TRBJ1-4|-
TGCGCCAGCAGCTTCAGCGGCGATGGTGAAAAACTGTTTTTT
CASSFSGDGEKLFF
>TRBV5-1|few|TRBJ2-5|-
TGCGCCAGCTCCGGGGCCTCCCAAGAGACCCAGTACTTC
CASSGASQETQYF
>TRBV20-1|-|TRBJ1-6|-
TGCAGTGCTAGAGAGGACCGAAATTCACCCCTCCACTTT
CSAREDRNSPLHF
>TRBV27|few|TRBJ2-3|-
TGTGCCAGCAGTCTCTCGACCCGCACAGATACGCAGTATTTT
CASSLSTRTDTQYF
>TRBV12-3/TRBV12-4|-|TRBJ2-3|-
TGTGCCAGCAGTTTCACTGGAACTTCGGGTACGCAGTATTTT
CASSFTGTSGTQYF
>TRBV5-4|few|TRBJ1-2|-
TGTGCCAGCAGCTTGTATCGGGTTGGCTATGGCTACACCTTC
CASSLYRVGYGYTF
>TRBV20-1|few|TRBJ1-2|TRBD1
TGCAGTGCTAGAGATTCAGGGGGTGGTGGCTACACCTTC
CSARDSGGGGYTF
>TRBV9|-|TRBJ2-7|-
TGTGCCAGCAGCGTAGATGTCAGTTCCTACGAGCAGTACTTC
CASSVDVSSYEQYF
>TRBV6-1|-|TRBJ2-2|-
TGTGCCAGCAGCCTTAGGGTGAACACCGGGGAGCTGTTTTTT
CASSLRVNTGELFF
>TRBV7-9|many|TRBJ2-3|-
TGTGCCAGCAGCTTTTGGTTCAGCACAGATACGCAGTATTTT
CASSFWFSTDTQYF
>TRBV25-1|few|TRBJ2-2|-
TGTGCCAGCAGTGTACAGGGTGGCCCCGGGGAGCTGTTTTTT
CASSVQGGPGELFF
>TRBV4-3|few|TRBJ2-7|-
TGCGCCAGCAGCCAAGACGAAGGTCGCGCGAGCGAGCAGTACTTC
CASSQDEGRASEQYF
>TRBV4-2|few|TRBJ2-4|-
TGTGCCAGCAGCCAGGGCAAAACCGGGGCCAAGGGCATTCAGTACTTC
CASSQGKTGAKGIQYF
>TRBV12-3/TRBV12-4|-|TRBJ1-5|-
TGTGCCAGCAGTTTTTCGGCGTTCAAGTATAGCAATCAGCCCCAGCATTTT
CASSFSAFKYSNQPQHF
>TRBV20-1|few|TRBJ2-5|-
TGCAGTGCTCACAGGGTTGGGGACCAAGAGACCCAGTACTTC
CSAHRVGDQETQYF
>TRBV6-5|-|TRBJ2-7|-
TGTGCCAGCAGTTCCACCCCCGGCCTCTCCTACGAGCAGTACTTC
CASSSTPGLSYEQYF